This TCR beta chain was recovered during a study of cytomegalovirus exposure and HLA in healthy donors. Findings and caveats of the study: It is likely that the observed cluster of highly shared sequence variants was a sequencing artifact. Most of the CMV-associated TCR beta chains (in a later analysis) appeared to be HLA-restricted.

Germline loops: CDR1 SGHTS, CDR2 YDEGEE. This CDR3 is built from 13 residues. With V trimmed by 7 bases and J by 3 bases, 2 bases remained unmatched. Samples came from healthy bone marrow donors. Primers included in the PCR were 60 Vbeta and 13 Jbeta primers. TCRdb keeps only in-frame clones here, not all; method: immunoSEQ multiplex PCR. This table holds about 240,000 clones, roughly four fifths found once. This clone was recorded only once. What it binds is unknown. This receptor was obtained from a woman aged 55-70 years in good health and CMV-seropositive. The sequencing sample was made of PBMCs. V and J are TRBV5-8 and TRBJ1-4, with TRBD1 matching 8 bases. CDR3 DNA sequence: TGTGCCAGCGGGACAGGATCTAATGAAAAACTGTTTTTT. Translation gives CASGTGSNEKLFF.